The 5 T cell receptor beta chains listed next were all sequenced from one sample in a study of post-analysis software for immune sequencing data. Study outcomes and limitations: Controls had lower frequencies than patients of 4 or 5 TRBV segments, which included TRBV5-6, TRBV5-1 and TRBV20-1.

Unique molecular identifiers were carried by the TCR beta cDNA libraries. TCRdb ran MiXCR on the PCR reads and lists one entry per CDR3 protein. The sample consists of about 500,000 distinct CDR3 sequences, around 40% of them appearing once. Their recognized antigens are unknown. The sequenced material came from blood. The receptor source for this set is a girl aged 10 to 17 with multiple sclerosis.

Comment on this clonotype: Mismatch with germline at one junction end may stem from a read error. V usage is TRBV28 and J usage is TRBJ2-3; a possible D gene is TRBD1 (5 bases). The CDR3 runs 17 residues. The germline CDR1 and CDR2 sequences are MDHEN and SYDVKM. DNA for the CDR3: TGTGCCGGCAGTCCACCCTGGGGCCGATCCAACACAGATACGCAGTATTTT. This translates into CAGSPPWGRSNTDTQYF.

This clonotype was found many times. The J gene is TRBJ1-4, the V gene TRBV7-9; 9 positions match TRBD1. V shed 5 bases and J 2 bases; nucleotides not matched to a gene: 6. Germline CDR1 is SEHNR and CDR2 is FQNEAQ (reference sequence). The length of the CDR3 is 16 residues. The CDR3 is CASSPDRGFTNEKLFF. For the CDR3, the DNA is TGTGCCAGCAGCCCGGACAGGGGATTCACTAATGAAAAACTGTTTTTT.

V is TRBV4-1 and J is TRBJ2-7; D may be TRBD2 (7 bases). This CDR3 is 16 amino acids long. CDR1 is MGHRA, CDR2 YSYEKL, per germline. Between the trimmed V and J ends, which lost 3 bases and 1 base, there was a span of 16 bases. CDR3 region: CASSHPGGDRSYEQYF. The CDR3 DNA is TGCGCCAGCAGCCACCCGGGGGGTGACAGGTCCTACGAGCAGTACTTC.

A note on this clonotype: This is likely a read error, given that the CDR3 carries no conserved phenylalanine or tryptophan at its end. J is TRBJ2-3 and V is TRBV3-1, with 9 bases fitting TRBD2. In germline, CDR1 is LGHDT, CDR2 YNNKEL (reference sequence). This CDR3 spans 17 amino acids. V lost 4 bases to trimming and J lost 5 bases; unmatched junction nucleotides: 13. CDR3 protein: CASSPGTSSEGGDTQYS. CDR3 sequence (DNA): TGTGCCAGCAGCCCCGGGACTAGCTCCGAGGGGGGAGATACGCAGTATTCT.

This clonotype was detected only a few times. This chain uses TRBV20-1 with TRBJ2-3; D is undetermined. The CDR3 runs to 12 residues. V dropped 2 bases and J dropped 2 bases, with 5 bases sitting between them. Germline V gene data show CDR1 as DFQATT and CDR2 as SNEGSKA (reference sequence). CDR3 loop: CSARQDTDTQYF. CDR3 in DNA: TGCAGTGCTAGACAGGACACAGATACGCAGTATTTT.